This T cell receptor beta chain stems from a study of breast tumors, draining lymph nodes, adjacent tissues. General observations from the study: The data were judged consistent with most tumor T cells coming from lymph node and expanding in tumor.

This clonotype was seen ten or more times. Its antigen remains unidentified. TCRdb independently ran MiXCR on the multiplex PCR reads; one entry per CDR3 protein. The sample has 100,000 or so distinct CDR3 sequences, about 20% seen once; the top ten hold roughly 1.3%. Germline CDR1 and CDR2: MDHEN and SYDVKM. The CDR3 length is 14 residues. V was cut by 7 bases and J by 0 bases, with 9 bases left in between. Samples came from axillary lymph nodes draining the breast cancer. The clonotype originates from a female donor with breast cancer. Some clones in this sample may be carry-over from other donors' samples. The chain joins TRBV28 to TRBJ2-2; perhaps TRBD2 as D (5 bases). The specimen sequenced was axillary lymph node tissue. For the CDR3, the DNA is TGTGCCAGCAAGACTACCTCGAACACCGGGGAGCTGTTTTTT. This codes for CASKTTSNTGELFF.